This T cell receptor (beta chain) was recovered during a study of siplizumab effects on memory and regulatory T cells. Study-level findings and limits: Researchers did not confirm the suppressive function of proliferating Tregs from siplizumab cultures.

Trimming shortened V by 0 bases and J by 2 bases, and 9 bases separated the two germline ends. In germline, CDR1 is SGHKS, CDR2 YYEKEE (reference sequence). The CDR3 totals 14 residues. The table came from immunoSEQ multiplex PCR; TCRdb's copy has only in-frame clones and leaves some out. The sample consists of some 96,000 clones, about 95% of them appearing once. As regards this clone: The antigen is undetermined.

The sample taken for sequencing was non-Treg CD4+ T cells sorted from blood. The gene calls are TRBV5-5 and TRBJ2-7; D is perhaps TRBD1 (5 bases). The receptor was isolated from a human donor in good health. Here the CDR3 reads CASSLGQQAYEQYF. Written as DNA, the CDR3 is TGTGCCAGCAGCTTGGGTCAACAGGCCTACGAGCAGTACTTC.